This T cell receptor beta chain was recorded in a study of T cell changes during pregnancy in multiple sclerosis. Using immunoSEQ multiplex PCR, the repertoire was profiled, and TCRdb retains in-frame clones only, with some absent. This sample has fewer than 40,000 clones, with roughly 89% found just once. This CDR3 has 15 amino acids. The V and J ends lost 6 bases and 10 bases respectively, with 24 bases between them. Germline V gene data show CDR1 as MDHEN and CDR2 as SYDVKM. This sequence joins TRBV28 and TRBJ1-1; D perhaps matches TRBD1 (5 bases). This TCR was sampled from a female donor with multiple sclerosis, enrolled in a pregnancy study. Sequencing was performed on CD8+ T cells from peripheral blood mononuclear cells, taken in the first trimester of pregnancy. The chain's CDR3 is CASSFHGTGVLGAFF. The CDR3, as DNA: TGTGCCAGCAGCTTCCACGGGACGGGGGTCTTGGGAGCTTTCTTT.